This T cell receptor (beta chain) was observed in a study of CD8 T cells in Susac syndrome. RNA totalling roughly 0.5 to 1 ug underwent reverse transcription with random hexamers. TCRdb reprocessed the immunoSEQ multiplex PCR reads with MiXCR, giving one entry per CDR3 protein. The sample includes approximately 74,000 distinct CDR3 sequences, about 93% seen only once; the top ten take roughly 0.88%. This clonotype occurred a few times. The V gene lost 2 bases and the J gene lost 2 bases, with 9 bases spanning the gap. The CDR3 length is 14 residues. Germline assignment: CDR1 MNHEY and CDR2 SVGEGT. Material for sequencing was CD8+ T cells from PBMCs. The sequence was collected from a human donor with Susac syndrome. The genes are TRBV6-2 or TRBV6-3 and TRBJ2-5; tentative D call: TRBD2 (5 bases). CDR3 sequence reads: CASSYTRLQETQYF. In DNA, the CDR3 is TGTGCCAGCAGTTACACTAGACTTCAAGAGACCCAGTACTTC.